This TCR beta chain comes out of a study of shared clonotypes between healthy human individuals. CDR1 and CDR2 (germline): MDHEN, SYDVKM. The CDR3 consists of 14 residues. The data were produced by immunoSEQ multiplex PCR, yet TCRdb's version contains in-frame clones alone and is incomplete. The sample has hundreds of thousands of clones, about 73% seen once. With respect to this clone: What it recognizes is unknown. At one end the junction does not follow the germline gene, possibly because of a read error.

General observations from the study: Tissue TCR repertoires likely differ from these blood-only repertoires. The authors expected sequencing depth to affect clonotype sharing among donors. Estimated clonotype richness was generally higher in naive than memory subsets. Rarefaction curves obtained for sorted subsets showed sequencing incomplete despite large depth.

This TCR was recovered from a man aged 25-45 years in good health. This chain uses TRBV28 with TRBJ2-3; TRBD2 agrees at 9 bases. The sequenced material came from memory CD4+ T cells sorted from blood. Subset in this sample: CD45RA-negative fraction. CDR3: CASIAGGGTDMQYF. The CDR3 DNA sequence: TGTGCCAGCATCGCGGGGGGGGGCACAGATATGCAGTATTTT.